These 6 T cell receptor beta chains share one sample of origin, sequenced in a study of post-analysis software for immune sequencing data. Findings and limits, study-wide: When patients were compared with controls, five TRBV segments were more frequent, TRBV5-6, TRBV5-1 and TRBV20-1 among them.

Unique molecular identifiers were carried by the TCR beta cDNA libraries. TCRdb reprocessed the PCR reads with MiXCR, giving one entry per CDR3 protein. The sample consists of around 200,000 distinct CDR3 sequences, roughly 30% of them appearing once. Which antigens these TCRs recognize remains unknown. Sequencing was performed on blood. Receptors were obtained from a girl aged 2 to 17 with multiple sclerosis.

The chain is built from TRBV6-1 and TRBJ1-5; 11 nucleotides align to TRBD1. Per germline, CDR1 MNHNS and CDR2 SASEGT. There are 15 residues in the CDR3. J was trimmed by 2 bases and V by 5 bases; bases with no gene match: 2. This chain's CDR3 is CASSKGQGGNQPQHF. The CDR3 DNA sequence: TGTGCCAGCAGTAAGGGACAGGGGGGCAATCAGCCCCAGCATTTT.

As to this clonotype: A much bigger clone sits one base away, suggesting this may be a read error. The V and J genes are TRBV18 and TRBJ2-7; TRBD1 might be the D (5 bases). Per germline, CDR1 KGHSH and CDR2 LQKENI. V lost 3 bases and J 7 bases, leaving 19 bases between the germline ends. CDR3 length: 15 residues. The CDR3 here is CASSPFLTDGYEQYF. The CDR3 DNA sequence: TGTGCCAGCTCACCGTTCCTGACAGATGGCTATGAGCAGTACTTC.

This clonotype was observed at least ten times. The chain has TRBV6-2 or TRBV6-3 and TRBJ2-7, with D tentatively TRBD2 (6 bases). CDR1 and CDR2 (germline): MNHEY, SVGEGT. There are 15 residues in the CDR3. V was pared by 2 bases and J by 5 bases, with 16 bases between. The CDR3 DNA is TGTGCCAGCAGTTACCCATATCTAGCGAACCACGAGCAGTACTTC. It is translated as CASSYPYLANHEQYF.

In the case of this clonotype: This sequence may be a read error, since a much larger clone differs from it by one base. The chain combines TRBV20-1 with TRBJ2-5; D is ambiguous. The J call may be wrong; the DNA end is better matched by TRBJ2-7. Germline CDR1 is DFQATT and CDR2 is SNEGSKA (reference sequence). The CDR3 loop spans 11 amino acids. CDR3 bases: TGCAGTGCCTATTCTAATAACGAGCAGTACTTC. Translation gives CSAYSNNEQYF.

This clonotype was counted between two and nine times. This sequence joins TRBV5-1 and TRBJ1-1; no clear D gene. The CDR3 covers 14 residues. CDR1 is SGHRS, CDR2 YFSETQ, per germline. V lost 4 bases to trimming and J lost 4 bases, with 14 bases between them. The CDR3 DNA reads TGCGCCAGCAGCCCGGATCCGGATGGCACTGAAGCTTTCTTT. This gives the protein CASSPDPDGTEAFF.

The V gene is TRBV10-2, the J gene TRBJ2-7, with no clear D. Germline-derived CDR1 and CDR2 are WSHSY and SAAADI. The CDR3 consists of 14 residues. V shed 9 bases and J shed 2 bases, with 17 bases lying between them. CDR3 coding DNA: TGCGCCAGTCTCTCCGACACATTCACCTACGAGCAGTACTTC. It is translated as CASLSDTFTYEQYF.